Reported below is one T cell receptor beta chain. CDR1 is ENHRY, CDR2 SYGVKD, per germline. V shed 11 bases and J 9 bases; nucleotides not matched to a gene: 5. The CDR3 has 11 amino acids. The record originates from a study of blood T cell repertoires in COVID-19. Across the study: Italy, Spain and the United States were the sources of the convalescent and acute COVID-19 samples.

The assay was immunoSEQ multiplex PCR, and TCRdb's table has in-frame clones only and misses some. The sample lists around 200,000 clones; more than 75% were seen once. This rearrangement joins TRBV10-3 to TRBJ2-1; 9 bases line up with TRBD2. Sequenced sample: PBMCs or T cells enriched from blood (not recorded which). This receptor was identified in a man aged 40-50 years with acute COVID-19. This CDR3 is CAVLAGAEQFF. The CDR3 DNA reads TGTGCCGTGTTAGCGGGAGCTGAGCAGTTCTTC.